The 15 T cell receptor beta chains below all came from one sample that was sequenced in a study of blood T cell repertoires in COVID-19. Measured with immunoSEQ multiplex PCR; TCRdb has only the in-frame clones, and not every one. The data show tens of thousands of clones, about nine tenths seen once. Sequenced sample: peripheral blood. These receptors came from a man between 70 and 80 years old with active or convalescent COVID-19.

The chain uses TRBV6-6 and TRBJ2-7; 11 bases are shared with TRBD1. The V gene's germline CDR1 is MNHNY and CDR2 SVGAGI (reference sequence). The ends lost 5 bases at V and 3 bases at J; junction bases unmatched: 24. The CDR3 totals 21 residues. DNA for the CDR3: TGTGCCAGCAGTCATGGAAACTTTCCGGGACAGGGGGTGCCCGTACTCTACGAGCAGTACTTC. Amino acids: CASSHGNFPGQGVPVLYEQYF.

The genes are TRBV19 and TRBJ1-2, with TRBD1 as a possible D gene (5 bases). The length of the CDR3 is 15 residues. V was clipped by 3 bases and J by 1 base, with 12 bases between them. Germline loops: CDR1 LNHDA, CDR2 SQIVND (reference sequence). The CDR3 sequence is CASSISSTDNYGYTF. CDR3 bases: TGTGCCAGTAGTATCTCTTCGACAGATAACTATGGCTACACCTTC.

This chain connects TRBV19 to TRBJ1-4; 7 nucleotides align to TRBD1. The J segment lost 11 bases and the V segment lost 6 bases, leaving 9 bases of the junction unmatched. The CDR3 has 13 amino acids. Germline V CDR1 and CDR2: LNHDA, SQIVND (reference sequence). The CDR3 bases are TGTGCCAGTAGCCCCGAGCCAGGGGGGAAACTGTTTTTT. Translated: CASSPEPGGKLFF.

V gene TRBV5-1 combines with J gene TRBJ2-1; D is undetermined. V shed 4 bases and J shed 4 bases, with 15 bases lying between them. Germline lookup yields CDR1 SGHRS and CDR2 YFSETQ. This CDR3 comprises 15 residues. CDR3 in amino acids: CASSLLPPGYNEQFF. CDR3 nucleotide sequence: TGCGCCAGCAGCCTCCTCCCCCCCGGGTACAATGAGCAGTTCTTC.

The rearrangement links TRBV3-1 (or the pseudogene TRBV3-2) to TRBJ2-3; D gene ambiguous. The V gene lost 5 bases and the J gene lost 3 bases, with 6 bases spanning the gap. The CDR3 covers 12 residues. Germline CDR1 LGHDT, CDR2 YNNKEL (reference sequence). For the CDR3, the DNA is TGTGCCAGCAGCGCCGAGACAGATACGCAGTATTTT. Translating gives CASSAETDTQYF.

The chain has TRBV21-1 and TRBJ1-1; the table's D call, TRBD1, was not checked against the DNA. TRBV21-1 is deemed a pseudogene. The CDR3 is made up of 14 amino acids. The CDR3 spells CASSKPGANTEAFF. In DNA, the CDR3 is TGTGCCAGCAGCAAGCCAGGGGCGAACACTGAAGCTTTCTTT.

The rearrangement links TRBV5-1 to TRBJ2-1; 8 nucleotides align to TRBD1. The CDR3 consists of 17 residues. J was trimmed by 4 bases and V by 1 base; bases with no gene match: 10. Germline CDR1 reads SGHRS; CDR2 reads YFSETQ. CDR3 DNA sequence: TGCGCCAGCAGCTTGCCCCTTTCCGGGACAGGATACAATGAGCAGTTCTTC. Its translation: CASSLPLSGTGYNEQFF.

The chain is built from TRBV5-4 and TRBJ1-2; TRBD1 matches 9 bases. This CDR3 has 16 residues. With V trimmed by 4 bases and J by 5 bases, 12 bases remained unmatched. From germline, CDR1 is SGHNT and CDR2 YYREEE (reference sequence). CDR3 in DNA: TGTGCCAGCAGCCCAACCCCCGGGACAGGGATGTATGGCTACACCTTC. Translation: CASSPTPGTGMYGYTF.

This chain joins TRBV24-1 and TRBJ2-1; 12 positions agree with TRBD2. V dropped 0 bases and J dropped 9; count of bases not matched to a gene: 5. The length of the CDR3 is 16 residues. Germline V gene lookup returns CDR1 KGHDR and CDR2 SFDVKD. This CDR3 reads CATSDLGSSGRGEQFF. The DNA of the CDR3 is TGTGCCACCAGTGATTTGGGGTCTAGCGGGAGGGGTGAGCAGTTCTTC.

CDR3 sequence reads: CASLSVGGTASNQPQHF. The CDR3 nucleotides read TGTGCCAGTCTTTCCGTAGGAGGGACGGCTAGCAATCAGCCCCAGCATTTT. The chain joins TRBV19 to TRBJ1-5, with D perhaps TRBD1 (5 bases). The V gene's germline CDR1 is LNHDA and CDR2 SQIVND (reference sequence). Trimming removed 8 bases at V and 0 bases at J, with 20 bases between. There are 17 residues in the CDR3.

This clone has only a few counts. Here the CDR3 DNA reads TGCGCCAGCAGCCTTGAAATACAGGGAAATAATTCACCCCTCCACTTT. It yields the protein CASSLEIQGNNSPLHF. The chain has TRBV5-1 and TRBJ1-6, with D tentatively TRBD1 (6 bases). This CDR3 is 16 amino acids long. Trimming removed 4 bases from V and 5 bases from J, with 16 bases in between. The germline CDR1 and CDR2 sequences are SGHRS and YFSETQ.

The chain couples TRBV5-6 to TRBJ2-1, with 12 bases lining up with TRBD2. Per germline, CDR1 SGHDT and CDR2 YYEEEE. V lost 4 bases and J lost 5; bases outside the gene matches: 4. The CDR3 covers 15 residues. The CDR3 DNA is TGTGCCAGCAGCAGGACTAGCGGGAATGACAATGAGCAGTTCTTC. This encodes CASSRTSGNDNEQFF.

Worth noting for this clone: The sample carries other DNA sequences with the same CDR3. This chain uses TRBV30 with TRBJ1-5; D not certain. V lost 2 bases and J lost 2, with 7 bases in between. The CDR3 is 13 residues long. The germline V gene has CDR1 GTSNPN and CDR2 SVGIG (reference sequence). DNA of the CDR3: TGTGCCTGGAGTACCCGGGGCAATCAGCCCCAGCATTTT. Protein product: CAWSTRGNQPQHF.

The chain has TRBV7-9 and TRBJ2-7, with 10 bases lining up with TRBD2. Germline V gives CDR1 SEHNR, CDR2 FQNEAQ (reference sequence). The CDR3 is 15 residues long. V was pared by 5 bases and J by 3 bases, with 7 bases of the junction left unmatched. The CDR3 nucleotides read TGTGCCAGCAGCGGACCCGGGACTAGCGTCTACGAGCAGTACTTC. The encoded protein is CASSGPGTSVYEQYF.

This clone is labeled as medium-sized. This chain joins TRBV30 and TRBJ1-5, with 8 bases aligning to TRBD1. This CDR3 has 13 amino acids. V shed 3 bases and J 7 bases; nucleotides not matched to a gene: 5. In germline, CDR1 is GTSNPN, CDR2 SVGIG (reference sequence). As DNA, the CDR3 is TGTGCCTGGAGGGGGCAGGGGGCACAGCCCCAGCATTTT. Its protein is CAWRGQGAQPQHF.